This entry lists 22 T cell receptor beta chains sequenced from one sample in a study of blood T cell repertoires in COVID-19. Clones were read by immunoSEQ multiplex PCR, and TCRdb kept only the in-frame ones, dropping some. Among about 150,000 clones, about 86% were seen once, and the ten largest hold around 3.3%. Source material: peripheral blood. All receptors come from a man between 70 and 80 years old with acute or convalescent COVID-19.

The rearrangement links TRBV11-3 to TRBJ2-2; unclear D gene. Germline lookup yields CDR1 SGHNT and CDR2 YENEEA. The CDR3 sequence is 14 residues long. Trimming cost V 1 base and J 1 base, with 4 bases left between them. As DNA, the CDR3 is TGTGCCAGCAGCTTAGGCGAGAACACCGGGGAGCTGTTTTTT. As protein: CASSLGENTGELFF.

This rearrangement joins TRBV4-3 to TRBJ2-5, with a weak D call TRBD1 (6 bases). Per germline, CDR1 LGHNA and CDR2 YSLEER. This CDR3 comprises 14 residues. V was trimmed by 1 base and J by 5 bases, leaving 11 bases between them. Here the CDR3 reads CASSQVQGAETQYF. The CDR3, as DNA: TGCGCCAGCAGCCAAGTACAGGGTGCCGAGACCCAGTACTTC.

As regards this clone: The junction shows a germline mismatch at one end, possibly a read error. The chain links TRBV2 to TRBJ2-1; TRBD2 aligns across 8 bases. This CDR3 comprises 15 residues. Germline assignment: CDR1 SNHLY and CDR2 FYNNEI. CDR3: CASREAGAIYNEQFF. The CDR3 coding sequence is TGTGCCAGCAGGGAAGCGGGAGCGATCTACAATGAGCAGTTCTTC.

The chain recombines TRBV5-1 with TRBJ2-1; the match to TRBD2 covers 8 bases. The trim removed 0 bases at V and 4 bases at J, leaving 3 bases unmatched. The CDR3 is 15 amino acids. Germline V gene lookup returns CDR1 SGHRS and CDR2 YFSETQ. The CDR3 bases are TGCGCCAGCAGCTTGGAAGCGGGAGTTTACAATGAGCAGTTCTTC. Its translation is CASSLEAGVYNEQFF.

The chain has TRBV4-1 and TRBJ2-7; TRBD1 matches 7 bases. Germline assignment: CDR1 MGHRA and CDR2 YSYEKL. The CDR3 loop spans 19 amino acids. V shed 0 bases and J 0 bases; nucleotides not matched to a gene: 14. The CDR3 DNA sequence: TGCGCCAGCAGCCAAGAACCCCCTCTGGACAGGAGGAGCTCCTACGAGCAGTACTTC. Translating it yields CASSQEPPLDRRSSYEQYF.

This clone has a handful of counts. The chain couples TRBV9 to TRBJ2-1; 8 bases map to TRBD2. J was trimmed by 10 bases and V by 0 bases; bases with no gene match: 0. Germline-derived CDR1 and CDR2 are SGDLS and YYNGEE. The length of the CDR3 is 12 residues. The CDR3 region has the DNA TGTGCCAGCAGCGTAGAGCGGGGGGAGCAGTTCTTC. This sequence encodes CASSVERGEQFF.

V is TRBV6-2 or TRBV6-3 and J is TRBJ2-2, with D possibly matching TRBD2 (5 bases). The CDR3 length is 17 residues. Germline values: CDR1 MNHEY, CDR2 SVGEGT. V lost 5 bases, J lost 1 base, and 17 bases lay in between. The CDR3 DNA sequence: TGTGCCAGCAGTCCCCTGGGGAGACCCTTGAACACCGGGGAGCTGTTTTTT. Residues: CASSPLGRPLNTGELFF.

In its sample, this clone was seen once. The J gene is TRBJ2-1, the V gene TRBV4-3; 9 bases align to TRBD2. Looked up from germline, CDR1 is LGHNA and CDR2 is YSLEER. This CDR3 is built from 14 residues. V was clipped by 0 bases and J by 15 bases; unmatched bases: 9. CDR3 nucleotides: TGCGCCAGCAGCCAAGATACCCTAGCGGGAACTCTGTTCTTC. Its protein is CASSQDTLAGTLFF.

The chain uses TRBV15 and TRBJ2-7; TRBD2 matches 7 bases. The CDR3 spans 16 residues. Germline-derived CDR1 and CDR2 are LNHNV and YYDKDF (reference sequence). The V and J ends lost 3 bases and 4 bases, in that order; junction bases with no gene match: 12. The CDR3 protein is CATSSDRSGIYYEQYF. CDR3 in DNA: TGTGCCACCAGCAGCGACAGAAGCGGGATCTATTACGAGCAGTACTTC.

The CDR3 here is CASSQDRTANYGYTF. As DNA, the CDR3 is TGTGCCAGCAGCCAAGATCGGACAGCCAACTATGGCTACACCTTC. V usage is TRBV4-2 and J usage is TRBJ1-2, with D maybe TRBD1 (6 bases). The CDR3 is 15 residues long. The V and J ends lost 0 bases and 2 bases respectively, with 10 bases between them. CDR1 is LGHNA and CDR2 is YNFKEQ in the germline V gene.

The CDR3 reads CAGQGHGYTF. The CDR3 DNA sequence: TGTGCCGGACAGGGTCATGGCTACACCTTC. The chain uses TRBV28 and TRBJ1-2; 8 nucleotides agree with TRBD1. The CDR3 is made up of 10 amino acids. J was trimmed by 6 bases and V by 11 bases; bases with no gene match: 2. The V gene's germline CDR1 is MDHEN and CDR2 SYDVKM.

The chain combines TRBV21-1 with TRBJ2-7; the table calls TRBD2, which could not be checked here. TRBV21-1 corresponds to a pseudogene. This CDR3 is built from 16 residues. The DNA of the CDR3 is TGTGCCAGCAGACCTAATCCGGGACTCCGCTCCTACGAGCAGTACTTC. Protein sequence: CASRPNPGLRSYEQYF.

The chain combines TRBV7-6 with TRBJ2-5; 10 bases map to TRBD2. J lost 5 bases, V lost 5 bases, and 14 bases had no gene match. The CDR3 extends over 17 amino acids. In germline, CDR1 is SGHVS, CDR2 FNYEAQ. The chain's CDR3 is CASSQSVLAGWQETQYF. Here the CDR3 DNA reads TGTGCCAGCAGCCAATCGGTACTAGCGGGATGGCAGGAGACCCAGTACTTC.

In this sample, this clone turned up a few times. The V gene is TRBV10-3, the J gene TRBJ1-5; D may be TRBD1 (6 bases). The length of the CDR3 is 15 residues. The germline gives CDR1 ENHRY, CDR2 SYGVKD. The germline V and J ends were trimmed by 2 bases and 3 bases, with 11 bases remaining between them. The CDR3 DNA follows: TGTGCCATCAGTGAGGGACAGACCTTCAATCAGCCCCAGCATTTT. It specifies CAISEGQTFNQPQHF.

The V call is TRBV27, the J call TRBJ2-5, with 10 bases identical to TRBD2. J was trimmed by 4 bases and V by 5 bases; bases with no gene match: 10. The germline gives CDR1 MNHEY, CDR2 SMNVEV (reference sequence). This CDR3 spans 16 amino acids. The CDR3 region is CASSPLAGVTRETQYF. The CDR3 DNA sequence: TGTGCCAGCAGTCCCCTAGCGGGAGTTACTCGAGAGACCCAGTACTTC.

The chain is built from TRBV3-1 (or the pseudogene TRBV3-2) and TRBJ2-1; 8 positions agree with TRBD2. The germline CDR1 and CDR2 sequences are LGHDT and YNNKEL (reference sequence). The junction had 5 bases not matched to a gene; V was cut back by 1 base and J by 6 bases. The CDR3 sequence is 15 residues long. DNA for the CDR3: TGTGCCAGCAGCCAAGGAGCGCGGGAGGCCAATGAGCAGTTCTTC. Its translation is CASSQGAREANEQFF.

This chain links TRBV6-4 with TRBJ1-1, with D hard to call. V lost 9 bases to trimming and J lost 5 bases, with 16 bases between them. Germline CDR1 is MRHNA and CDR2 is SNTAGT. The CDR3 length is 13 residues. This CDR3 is CASPPRERTEAFF. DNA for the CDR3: TGTGCCAGTCCCCCCCGCGAGAGGACTGAAGCTTTCTTT.

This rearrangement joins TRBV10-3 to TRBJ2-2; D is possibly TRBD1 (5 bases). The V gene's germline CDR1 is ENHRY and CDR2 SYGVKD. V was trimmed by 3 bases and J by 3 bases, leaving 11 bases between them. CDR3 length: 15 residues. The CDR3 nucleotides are TGTGCCATCAGTGAAAGGGAACAGGACACCGGGGAGCTGTTTTTT. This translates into CAISEREQDTGELFF.

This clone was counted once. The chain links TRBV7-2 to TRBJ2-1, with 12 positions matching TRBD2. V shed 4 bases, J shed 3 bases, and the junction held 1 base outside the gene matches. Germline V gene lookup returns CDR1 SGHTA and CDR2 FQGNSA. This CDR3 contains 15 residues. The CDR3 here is CASSSGLAGYNEQFF. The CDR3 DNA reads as TGTGCCAGCAGCTCGGGACTAGCGGGCTACAATGAGCAGTTCTTC.

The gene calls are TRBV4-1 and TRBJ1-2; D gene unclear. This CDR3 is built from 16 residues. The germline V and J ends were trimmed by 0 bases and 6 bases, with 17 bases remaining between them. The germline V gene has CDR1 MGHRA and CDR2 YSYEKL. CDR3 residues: CASSQDGLPVADGYTF. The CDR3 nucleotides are TGCGCCAGCAGCCAAGATGGACTACCGGTGGCAGATGGCTACACCTTC.

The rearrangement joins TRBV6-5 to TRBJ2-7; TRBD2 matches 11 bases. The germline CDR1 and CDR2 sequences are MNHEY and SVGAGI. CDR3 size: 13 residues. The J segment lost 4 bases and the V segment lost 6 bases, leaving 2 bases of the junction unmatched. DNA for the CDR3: TGTGCCAGCAGACTAGCGGGGGTTTACGAGCAGTACTTC. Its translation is CASRLAGVYEQYF.

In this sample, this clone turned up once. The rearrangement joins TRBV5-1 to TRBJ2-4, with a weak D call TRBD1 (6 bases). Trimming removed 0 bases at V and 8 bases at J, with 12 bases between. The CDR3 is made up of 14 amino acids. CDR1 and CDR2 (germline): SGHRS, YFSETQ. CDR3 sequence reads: CASSLGGLADIQYF. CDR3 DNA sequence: TGCGCCAGCAGCTTGGGGGGGCTGGCGGACATTCAGTACTTC.